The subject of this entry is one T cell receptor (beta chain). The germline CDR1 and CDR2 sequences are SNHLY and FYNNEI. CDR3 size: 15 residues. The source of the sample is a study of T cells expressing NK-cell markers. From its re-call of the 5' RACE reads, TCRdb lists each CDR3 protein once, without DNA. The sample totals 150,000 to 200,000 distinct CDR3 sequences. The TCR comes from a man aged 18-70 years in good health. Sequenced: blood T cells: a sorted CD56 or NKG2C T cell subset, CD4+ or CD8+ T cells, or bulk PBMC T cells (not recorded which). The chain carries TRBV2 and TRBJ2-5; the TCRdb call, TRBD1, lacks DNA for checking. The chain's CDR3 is CASSAVVRGQRTQYF.